The 28 T cell receptor beta chains below were found in one sample sequenced in a study of regulatory T cells in long-lasting Graves disease. This sample's time point: newly diagnosed GD, antithyroid drugs for less than 3 months. The TCR library was prepared using RNA isolated from PBMCs. Construction of TCR beta libraries relied on iRepertoire HTBI primers and on Arm-PCR targeting CDR3 regions. TCRdb recomputed calls from the multiplex PCR reads with MiXCR, one row per CDR3 protein. The sample holds 360,000 or so distinct CDR3 sequences; roughly 10% are singletons and the top ten take approximately 20%. These data also featured in a second study, about T cells in Graves' hyperthyroidism and ophthalmopathy.

This material consisted of peripheral blood mononuclear cells (PBMCs), taken at new diagnosis, from a patient treated with antithyroid drugs. Receptors originate from a young woman with Graves disease.

This clonotype was detected only once. The chain combines TRBV7-9 with TRBJ2-3; 7 nucleotides line up with TRBD1. This CDR3 region has 16 residues. Germline CDR1 reads SEHNR; CDR2 reads FQNEAQ (reference sequence). V dropped 1 base and J dropped 2; count of bases not matched to a gene: 6. The CDR3 loop is CASSLVGTEPTDTQYF. The CDR3 DNA follows: TGTGCCAGCAGCTTAGTTGGGACAGAGCCCACAGATACGCAGTATTTT.

This clonotype was observed a handful of times. The CDR3 spells CATSDPDRGPGQPQHF. The CDR3 coding sequence is TGTGCCACCAGTGACCCGGACAGGGGGCCGGGTCAGCCCCAGCATTTT. The rearrangement links TRBV24-1 to TRBJ1-5, with 11 nucleotides matching TRBD1. Unmatched junction bases numbered 7, after V lost 4 bases and J lost 6 bases. Germline V gives CDR1 KGHDR, CDR2 SFDVKD. This CDR3 region has 16 residues.

This clonotype was counted ten times or more. The chain carries TRBV7-9 and TRBJ1-2; 9 bases align to TRBD1. Germline V CDR1 and CDR2: SEHNR, FQNEAQ (reference sequence). The CDR3 is 15 residues long. After removal of 4 bases from V and 1 base from J, the junction contained 4 bases not matched to a gene. Here the CDR3 DNA reads TGTGCCAGCAGCTACCGACAGGGGGGTAACTATGGCTACACCTTC. Its protein product is CASSYRQGGNYGYTF.

The chain combines TRBV25-1 with TRBJ2-1; the D gene is possibly TRBD2 (5 bases). CDR1 and CDR2 from the germline V gene are MGHDK and SYGVNS. V lost 3 bases, J lost 10 bases, and 13 bases lay in between. The CDR3 consists of 13 residues. The CDR3 here is CASSDPGRVEQFF. The CDR3 region has the DNA TGTGCCAGCAGTGATCCCGGGCGGGTCGAGCAGTTCTTC.

This clonotype was counted at least ten times. DNA for the CDR3: TGTGCCAGCAGCCATGGACAGGGGGCGAACTATGGCTACACCTTC. It is translated as CASSHGQGANYGYTF. The chain employs TRBV12-3 or TRBV12-4 and TRBJ1-2; 11 positions match TRBD1. Trimming removed 6 bases from V and 2 bases from J; junction bases left unmatched: 5. The CDR3 has 15 residues.

This clonotype was seen ten or more times. The CDR3 DNA is TGTGCCAGCAGCTTAGAACTAGCGGACCAAGAGACCCAGTACTTC. As protein: CASSLELADQETQYF. This rearrangement joins TRBV11-2 to TRBJ2-5; 8 bases fit TRBD2. The CDR3 spans 15 residues. CDR1 SGHAT and CDR2 FQNNGV come from the germline V gene. J lost 0 bases, V lost 0 bases, and 0 bases had no gene match. Drawing the rest from reference TRBV11-2 and TRBJ2-5, the complete variable domain is EAGVAQSPRYKIIEKRQSVAFWCNPISGHATLYWYQQILGQGPKLLIQFQNNGVVDDSQLPKDRFSAERLKGVDSTLKIQPAKLEDSAVYLCASSLELADQETQYFGPGTRLLVL.

Notes on this clonotype: A much larger clone sits a single nucleotide away, making a read error possible. This chain connects TRBV15 to TRBJ2-7; 9 bases line up with TRBD2. Germline trimming cut 4 bases from V and 0 bases from J; bases unmatched to any gene: 16. Germline-derived CDR1 and CDR2 are LNHNV and YYDKDF (reference sequence). CDR3 length: 19 amino acids. CDR3 nucleotide sequence: TGTGCCACCAGCACCCTGGGCGGGAGGGCCCCTTACAACTCCTACGAGCAGTACTTC. Its protein product is CATSTLGGRAPYNSYEQYF.

In its sample, this clonotype was seen many times. This rearrangement joins TRBV20-1 to TRBJ1-1; D might be TRBD1 (6 bases). Germline CDR1 DFQATT, CDR2 SNEGSKA (reference sequence). V was clipped by 0 bases and J by 0 bases, with 14 bases between them. CDR3 length: 16 residues. CDR3 region: CSARDSYRVVNTEAFF. CDR3 sequence (DNA): TGCAGTGCTAGAGACAGCTACAGGGTCGTGAACACTGAAGCTTTCTTT.

This clonotype was recorded at least ten times. The germline gene is not matched at one end of the junction; a read error may be the cause. The chain employs TRBV7-7 and TRBJ1-1; D not resolved. The CDR3 extends over 13 amino acids. Germline lookup yields CDR1 SSHAT and CDR2 FNYEAQ (reference sequence). CDR3 bases: TGTGCTAGCAGCTTAGTACGGGGCACTGAAGCTTTCTTT. The encoded protein is CASSLVRGTEAFF.

This clonotype was seen repeatedly, ten times or more. The chain joins TRBV20-1 to TRBJ1-1; weak D call: TRBD1 (5 bases). V was shortened by 7 bases and J by 8 bases, with 23 bases between the two germline ends. There are 14 residues in the CDR3. Germline V gene lookup returns CDR1 DFQATT and CDR2 SNEGSKA (reference sequence). The CDR3 spells CSVFSWLLGTEAFF. The CDR3, as DNA: TGCAGTGTTTTCAGTTGGCTCTTGGGGACCGAAGCTTTCTTT.

The table lists this clonotype with a few counts. This sequence joins TRBV3-1 and TRBJ2-2; 8 bases line up with TRBD1. The junction had 15 bases not matched to a gene; V was cut back by 2 bases and J by 4 bases. Germline V gene lookup returns CDR1 LGHDT and CDR2 YNNKEL (reference sequence). CDR3 length equals 19 residues. DNA of the CDR3: TGTGCCAGCAGCCAAATCCTGGACAGGGTATGGATGGGCACCGGGGAGCTGTTTTTT. This gives the protein CASSQILDRVWMGTGELFF.

Ten or more counts support this clonotype. This sequence joins TRBV18 and TRBJ2-7, with 7 positions matching TRBD1. V trimming: 3 bases; J trimming: 3 bases; junction bases outside the gene matches: 5. Per the germline V gene, CDR1 is KGHSH and CDR2 is LQKENI. CDR3 size: 14 residues. CDR3 DNA: TGTGCCAGCTCACCGACAGGGAAGGTCTACGAGCAGTACTTC. Translation: CASSPTGKVYEQYF.

This rearrangement joins TRBV6-2 or TRBV6-3 to TRBJ1-6, with D uncertain. The CDR3 is 14 amino acids. Deletions cut 2 bases from V and 8 bases from J, with 10 bases between. CDR1 and CDR2 from the germline V gene are MNHEY and SVGEGT. CDR3 loop: CASSYRHPDSPLHF. Written as DNA, the CDR3 is TGTGCCAGCAGTTACAGACACCCCGATTCACCCCTCCACTTT.

This clonotype showed up just once. V is TRBV6-2 or TRBV6-3 and J is TRBJ2-1; maybe TRBD1 (6 bases). The CDR3 has 16 residues. Germline V gene sequence: CDR1 MNHEY, CDR2 SVGEGT. Trimming removed 4 bases at V and 2 bases at J, with 15 bases between. In nucleotides, the CDR3 is TGTGCCAGCAGTTCGTATTGGCAGGGGCCCTACAATGAGCAGTTCTTC. This translates into CASSSYWQGPYNEQFF.

This clonotype came up many times. The rearrangement links TRBV3-1 to TRBJ2-3; no firm D call. Germline V gene lookup returns CDR1 LGHDT and CDR2 YNNKEL (reference sequence). This CDR3 comprises 11 residues. V dropped 2 bases and J dropped 4 bases, with 1 base sitting between them. The CDR3 protein is CASSQSDTQYF. The CDR3 DNA reads TGTGCCAGCAGCCAATCAGATACGCAGTATTTT.

This clonotype showed up many times. The rearrangement joins TRBV7-9 to TRBJ2-3; 7 nucleotides line up with TRBD1. J was trimmed by 2 bases and V by 5 bases; bases with no gene match: 10. Germline V gene sequence: CDR1 SEHNR, CDR2 FQNEAQ (reference sequence). CDR3 length: 16 amino acids. The CDR3 DNA reads TGTGCCAGCAGCGTTCGACAGGGCCCCTACACAGATACGCAGTATTTT. Protein sequence: CASSVRQGPYTDTQYF.

This clonotype was recorded at least ten times. V usage is TRBV7-2 and J usage is TRBJ2-7; D gene unclear. V was cut by 5 bases and J by 3 bases, with 8 bases left in between. CDR1 and CDR2 (germline): SGHTA, FQGNSA. This CDR3 contains 12 residues. CDR3: CASSARGYEQYF. For the CDR3, the DNA is TGTGCCAGCAGCGCCCGTGGCTACGAGCAGTACTTC.

In its sample, this clonotype was seen many times. J is TRBJ1-5 and V is TRBV19, with 7 nucleotides matching TRBD1. This CDR3 has 15 amino acids. V was pared by 6 bases and J by 6 bases, with 11 bases of the junction left unmatched. CDR1 and CDR2 (germline): LNHDA, SQIVND (reference sequence). The CDR3 reads CASSPTGMGRQPQHF. The DNA of the CDR3 is TGTGCCAGTAGCCCGACAGGGATGGGGCGTCAGCCCCAGCATTTT.

This clonotype has ten or more counts. The chain combines TRBV3-1 with TRBJ1-6, with D hard to call. Trimming cost V 0 bases and J 4 bases, with 13 bases left between them. The germline V gene encodes CDR1 LGHDT and CDR2 YNNKEL (reference sequence). This CDR3 region has 17 residues. The CDR3 loop is CASSQDKGSFYNSPLHF. The CDR3 region has the DNA TGTGCCAGCAGCCAAGATAAGGGCAGTTTTTATAATTCACCCCTCCACTTT.

There are many counts of this clonotype. The chain carries TRBV20-1 and TRBJ2-5, with 11 bases that match TRBD2. Germline V gene data show CDR1 as DFQATT and CDR2 as SNEGSKA (reference sequence). With V trimmed by 5 bases and J by 5 bases, 7 bases remained unmatched. The CDR3 is 14 amino acids. In DNA form, the CDR3 reads TGCAGTGCTCGGCTAGCGGGGGGCCGGGAGACCCAGTACTTC. Translating it yields CSARLAGGRETQYF.

This clonotype has at least ten counts. The chain links TRBV15 to TRBJ2-1, with D uncertain. Germline V gene sequence: CDR1 LNHNV, CDR2 YYDKDF (reference sequence). The CDR3 contains 16 residues. V was pared by 0 bases and J by 9 bases, with 18 bases between. The CDR3 protein is CATSREGPELGTEQFF. The DNA for the CDR3 is TGTGCCACCAGCAGAGAAGGCCCCGAGCTAGGAACTGAGCAGTTCTTC. The full variable domain, its missing parts supplied by reference TRBV15 and TRBJ2-1, is DAMVIQNPRYQVTQFGKPVTLSCSQTLNHNVMYWYQQKSSQAPKLLFHYYDKDFNNEADTPDNFQSRRPNTSFCFLDIRSPGLGDTAMYLCATSREGPELGTEQFFGPGTRLTVL.

This clonotype was counted at least ten times. V usage is TRBV18 and J usage is TRBJ2-5; TRBD2 matches at 7 bases. This CDR3 has 15 residues. The V gene end was trimmed by 4 bases and the J gene end by 2 bases; junction bases not matched to a gene: 7. CDR1 and CDR2 from the germline V gene are KGHSH and LQKENI. The CDR3 DNA is TGTGCCAGCTCACGCTTCGGGACTACTCAAGAGACCCAGTACTTC. This gives the protein CASSRFGTTQETQYF. The variable domain in full, with the rest retrieved from reference TRBV18 and TRBJ2-5, is NAGVMQNPRHLVRRRGQEARLRCSPMKGHSHVYWYRQLPEEGLKFMVYLQKENIIDESGMPKERFSAEFPKEGPSILRIQQVVRGDSAAYFCASSRFGTTQETQYFGPGTRLLVL.

This clonotype was seen at least ten times. The rearrangement uses TRBV27 and TRBJ1-5; 7 bases line up with TRBD1. In germline, CDR1 is MNHEY, CDR2 SMNVEV (reference sequence). The junction had 0 bases not matched to a gene; V was cut back by 1 base and J by 6 bases. CDR3 length: 13 amino acids. The CDR3 nucleotides read TGTGCCAGCAGTTTATGGACAGGTCAGCCCCAGCATTTT. Its translation is CASSLWTGQPQHF.

This clonotype was observed at least ten times. The chain carries TRBV7-9 and TRBJ1-4, with D uncertain. Germline values: CDR1 SEHNR, CDR2 FQNEAQ (reference sequence). The CDR3 is made up of 14 amino acids. Between the trimmed V and J ends, which lost 7 bases and 6 bases, there was a span of 15 bases. The DNA of the CDR3 is TGTGCCAGCAACGAAAGGGATCACGATGAAAAACTGTTTTTT. This translates into CASNERDHDEKLFF.

About this clonotype itself: The junction and the germline gene differ at one end; a read error may be behind it. The gene calls are TRBV6-1 and TRBJ2-1; possibly TRBD2 for D (6 bases). CDR1 MNHNS and CDR2 SASEGT come from the germline V gene. The length of the CDR3 is 16 residues. CDR3: CASSISTGRSYDEQFF. The DNA of the CDR3 is TGTGCCAGCAGTATTTCTACCGGGAGATCCTACGATGAGCAGTTCTTC.

The chain couples TRBV7-2 to TRBJ1-4; D uncertain. The CDR3 extends over 14 amino acids. The germline CDR1 and CDR2 sequences are SGHTA and FQGNSA. V was pared by 4 bases and J by 3 bases, with 9 bases between. The DNA for the CDR3 is TGTGCCAGCAGCTCCCTGAGAGCTAATGAAAAACTGTTTTTT. Its protein product is CASSSLRANEKLFF. The full variable domain, with the rest looked up from reference TRBV7-2 and TRBJ1-4, is GAGVSQSPSNKVTEKGKDVELRCDPISGHTALYWYRQSLGQGLEFLIYFQGNSAPDKSGLPSDRFSAERTGGSVSTLTIQRTQQEDSAVYLCASSSLRANEKLFFGSGTQLSVL.

This clonotype was seen only once. V and J are TRBV20-1 and TRBJ2-7; 11 bases match TRBD2. The CDR3 consists of 17 residues. Germline CDR1 DFQATT, CDR2 SNEGSKA (reference sequence). Trimming cost V 0 bases and J 2 bases; bases outside gene matches: 9. CDR3 coding DNA: TGCAGTGCTAGAGATGATGGATTACTAGCGGGAGCCTACGAGCAGTACTTC. Its translation: CSARDDGLLAGAYEQYF.

This clonotype was recorded many times. This sequence joins TRBV6-2 or TRBV6-3 and TRBJ2-1; 11 bases align to TRBD2. The junction had 12 bases not matched to a gene; V was cut back by 10 bases and J by 7 bases. CDR1 and CDR2 (germline): MNHEY, SVGEGT. The CDR3 consists of 15 residues. DNA for the CDR3: TGTGCCACCCAGTCCCTAGCGGGAGGTCAAAATGAGCAGTTCTTC. Translating it yields CATQSLAGGQNEQFF.